This passage covers 12 T cell receptor beta chains from one sample sequenced in a study of OX40 agonist ivuxolimab in advanced cancers. Using immunoSEQ multiplex PCR, the repertoire was profiled, and TCRdb retains in-frame clones only, with some absent. The table includes about 93,000 clones, around 90% detected once. Sequencing was performed on CD4+ or CD8+ T cells sorted from blood, taken in a trial of the OX40 agonist ivuxolimab. The receptors stem from an adult with an advanced solid tumor such as melanoma, head and neck, liver or kidney cancer.

The chain has TRBV9 and TRBJ2-5, with a possible D match to TRBD2 (6 bases). Trimming removed 1 base from V and 7 bases from J, with 11 bases in between. The CDR3 spans 13 residues. The germline V gene encodes CDR1 SGDLS and CDR2 YYNGEE. CDR3 sequence (DNA): TGTGCCAGCAGCGTATTGCGGGGCGGGACCCAGTACTTC. Encoded protein: CASSVLRGGTQYF.

The chain couples TRBV5-6 to TRBJ1-3; D gene unclear. The germline V and J ends were trimmed by 1 base and 0 bases, with 11 bases remaining between them. The CDR3 runs 16 residues. The germline V gene has CDR1 SGHDT and CDR2 YYEEEE. The CDR3 region has the DNA TGTGCCAGCAGCTTGAGCCAGATCCTCTCTGGAAACACCATATATTTT. Protein sequence: CASSLSQILSGNTIYF. The full variable domain, its missing parts supplied by reference TRBV5-6 and TRBJ1-3, is DAGVTQSPTHLIKTRGQQVTLRCSPKSGHDTVSWYQQALGQGPQFIFQYYEEEERQRGNFPDRFSGHQFPNYSSELNVNALLLGDSALYLCASSLSQILSGNTIYFGEGSWLTVV.

The rearrangement joins TRBV6-6 to TRBJ2-4, with D unresolved. Trimming took off 0 bases at V and 3 bases at J, with 9 bases between the two ends. This CDR3 comprises 15 residues. Germline CDR1 reads MNHNY; CDR2 reads SVGAGI (reference sequence). The CDR3 here is CASSYSKPDKNIQYF. The CDR3 DNA sequence: TGTGCCAGCAGTTACTCGAAACCAGACAAAAACATTCAGTACTTC.

The rearrangement links TRBV7-4 to TRBJ2-7, with D perhaps matching TRBD1 (5 bases). V gave up 5 bases and J gave up 6 bases, with 14 bases separating them. This CDR3 region has 13 residues. Germline V gene data show CDR1 as SGHVT and CDR2 as SQSDAQ. CDR3 sequence reads: CASSRTGPREQYF. CDR3 in DNA: TGTGCCAGCAGCCGAACAGGCCCTCGCGAGCAGTACTTC.

The V gene is TRBV29-1, the J gene TRBJ2-3; D not resolved. V was pared by 4 bases and J by 0 bases, with 8 bases between. The CDR3 is 13 residues long. CDR1 and CDR2 (germline): SQVTM, ANQGSEA. The CDR3 loop is CSVVHRSTDTQYF. The CDR3 coding sequence is TGCAGCGTTGTTCATCGGAGCACAGATACGCAGTATTTT.

The rearrangement uses TRBV19 and TRBJ2-5; D perhaps matches TRBD2 (5 bases). The CDR3 contains 13 residues. CDR1 and CDR2 from the germline V gene are LNHDA and SQIVND (reference sequence). V was cut by 6 bases and J by 5 bases, with 13 bases left in between. CDR3 DNA: TGTGCCAGTAGAGAGTTAGGCGGGGAGACCCAGTACTTC. Translation gives CASRELGGETQYF.

This clone was recorded a few times. The V call is TRBV6-1, the J call TRBJ2-7, with D hard to call. Germline V gene data show CDR1 as MNHNS and CDR2 as SASEGT. The CDR3 consists of 15 residues. V was pared by 1 base and J by 3 bases, with 13 bases between. CDR3 region: CASSEVSRNLYEQYF. As DNA, the CDR3 is TGTGCCAGCAGTGAAGTGTCCAGAAATCTCTACGAGCAGTACTTC.

The V and J genes are TRBV10-2 and TRBJ2-1, with D maybe TRBD2 (6 bases). The germline V gene encodes CDR1 WSHSY and CDR2 SAAADI. The ends were cut back, 3 bases at V and 1 base at J, with 7 bases in the middle. The CDR3 has 14 amino acids. In nucleotides, the CDR3 is TGCGCCAGCAGTGACAGCGGGTCCTACAATGAGCAGTTCTTC. This encodes CASSDSGSYNEQFF.

The genes are TRBV9 and TRBJ2-6; D is ambiguous. The CDR3 length is 15 residues. CDR1 and CDR2 from the germline V gene are SGDLS and YYNGEE. The V end lost 0 bases, the J end lost 0 bases, and 4 bases lay between the germline ends. The CDR3 sequence is CASSVGNSGANVLTF. The DNA for the CDR3 is TGTGCCAGCAGCGTAGGGAACTCTGGGGCCAACGTCCTGACTTTC.

The chain links TRBV5-4 to TRBJ1-2, with TRBD1 identical over 7 bases. Germline V gene sequence: CDR1 SGHNT, CDR2 YYREEE (reference sequence). V was clipped by 0 bases and J by 8 bases; unmatched bases: 7. This CDR3 spans 14 amino acids. The CDR3 loop is CASSLEGQYRGYTF. The CDR3 DNA reads TGTGCCAGCAGCTTGGAGGGACAGTATCGCGGCTACACCTTC.

This clone appeared a few times. The rearrangement joins TRBV2 to TRBJ1-5; 7 bases align to TRBD1. The germline CDR1 and CDR2 sequences are SNHLY and FYNNEI. V shed 4 bases and J 1 base; nucleotides not matched to a gene: 4. The CDR3 is made up of 15 amino acids. For the CDR3, the DNA is TGTGCCAGCAGTGGAGGGGGCGCGAGCAATCAGCCCCAGCATTTT. Protein sequence: CASSGGGASNQPQHF.

The gene calls are TRBV28 and TRBJ1-5, with D maybe TRBD1 (6 bases). Germline loops: CDR1 MDHEN, CDR2 SYDVKM. V lost 6 bases and J lost 2, with 14 bases in between. This CDR3 spans 15 amino acids. CDR3 DNA: TGTGCCAGCAGGGCCGGGACAATCGGCAATCAGCCCCAGCATTTT. Translation: CASRAGTIGNQPQHF.